This T cell receptor beta chain was recorded in a study of blood T cell repertoires in COVID-19. Study background: Some COVID-19 samples were acute and others convalescent; all came from the United States, Italy and Spain.

Original methodology: Using reference gene primer amplification, nucleated cell counts were estimated. The data were produced by immunoSEQ multiplex PCR, yet TCRdb's version contains in-frame clones alone and is incomplete. V and J calls and clone size are copied from that table; D and trimming were computed from the DNA. The sample shows 120,000 or so clones, around nine tenths of them seen only once. This CDR3 has 15 amino acids. Germline V gives CDR1 SGHNT, CDR2 YYREEE (reference sequence). After removal of 0 bases from V and 2 bases from J, the junction contained 5 bases not matched to a gene. The sequenced sample was peripheral blood. The chain uses TRBV5-4 and TRBJ2-7; TRBD1 aligns across 7 bases. The receptor's source is a woman aged 50 to 60 with active or convalescent COVID-19. The CDR3 DNA reads TGTGCCAGCAGCTTGGGCGGACAGGTAACCTACGAGCAGTACTTC. This codes for CASSLGGQVTYEQYF.